Listed below are T cell receptor beta chains from one sample, sequenced in a study of blood T cell repertoires in COVID-19. Method: immunoSEQ multiplex PCR; TCRdb's copy keeps in-frame clones and lacks some. The sample has more than 150,000 clones; approximately 86% are singletons. The sequencing input was peripheral blood. These receptor sequences come from a man younger than 35 with acute or convalescent COVID-19. Each CDR3 is given with its conserved first and last residue. D genes are given only for firm matches. Not all rows give a size; the values are once, few, many and, for expanded clones, a class.

V gene: TRBV30; J gene: TRBJ2-5; D gene: TRBD2; clone size: -; CDR3 DNA: TGTGCCTGGAGTTTAGCGGGGGGGCGTCCCCAGTACTTC; CDR3 protein: CAWSLAGGRPQYF
V gene: TRBV6-1; J gene: TRBJ2-3; D gene: TRBD2; clone size: -; CDR3 DNA: TGTGCCAGCAGTGCCCTGACTAGCGGCGGGGCAGATACGCAGTATTTT; CDR3 protein: CASSALTSGGADTQYF
V gene: TRBV5-1; J gene: TRBJ2-5; D gene: TRBD1; clone size: -; CDR3 DNA: TGCGCCAGCAGCTTGCGAACAGGGGGCGCGGTAGAGACCCAGTACTTC; CDR3 protein: CASSLRTGGAVETQYF
V gene: TRBV2; J gene: TRBJ2-1; D gene: TRBD2; clone size: -; CDR3 DNA: TGTGCCAGCATTGGACTAGCGGGGAAAAATGAGCAGTTCTTC; CDR3 protein: CASIGLAGKNEQFF
V gene: TRBV7-2; J gene: TRBJ1-4; D gene: TRBD1; clone size: -; CDR3 DNA: TGTGCCAGCAGCTTAACAGGGGGGGAAAAACTGTTTTTT; CDR3 protein: CASSLTGGEKLFF
V gene: TRBV7-8; J gene: TRBJ2-1; D gene: -; clone size: -; CDR3 DNA: TGTGCCAGCAGCTCCCGGGACTCCCCTAATGAGCAGTTCTTC; CDR3 protein: CASSSRDSPNEQFF
V gene: TRBV6-5; J gene: TRBJ2-1; D gene: -; clone size: -; CDR3 DNA: TGTGCCAGCAGTATAGCGGTAGGTCACAATGAGCAGTTCTTC; CDR3 protein: CASSIAVGHNEQFF
V gene: TRBV6-1; J gene: TRBJ2-5; D gene: TRBD2; clone size: once; CDR3 DNA: TGTGCCAGCAGTGAACTAGCGGGGATCCAAGAGACCCAGTACTTC; CDR3 protein: CASSELAGIQETQYF
V gene: TRBV6-5; J gene: TRBJ1-2; D gene: TRBD1; clone size: few; CDR3 DNA: TGTGCCAGCAGTTACACCGGGACAGGGGGTGGCTACACCTTC; CDR3 protein: CASSYTGTGGGYTF
V gene: TRBV27; J gene: TRBJ1-2; D gene: TRBD1; clone size: -; CDR3 DNA: TGTGCCAGCAGTTCGACAGGGGACGCTAACTATGGCTACACCTTC; CDR3 protein: CASSSTGDANYGYTF
V gene: TRBV3-1/TRBV3-2; J gene: TRBJ1-5; D gene: -; clone size: -; CDR3 DNA: TGTGCCAGCAGCCAAGTGGGGGAGGATCAGCCCCAGCATTTT; CDR3 protein: CASSQVGEDQPQHF
V gene: TRBV4-1; J gene: TRBJ1-5; D gene: -; clone size: few; CDR3 DNA: TGCGCCAGCAGCCAAGTGGGGGCGGGTCAGCCCCAGCATTTT; CDR3 protein: CASSQVGAGQPQHF
V gene: TRBV19; J gene: TRBJ2-5; D gene: -; clone size: -; CDR3 DNA: TGTGCCAGTAGTATTTATGAGGGAGAGACCCAGTACTTC; CDR3 protein: CASSIYEGETQYF
V gene: TRBV7-9; J gene: TRBJ2-2; D gene: -; clone size: -; CDR3 DNA: TGTGCCAGCAGCGTTACAGAAACCGGGGAGCTGTTTTTT; CDR3 protein: CASSVTETGELFF
V gene: TRBV6-5; J gene: TRBJ1-2; D gene: TRBD1; clone size: -; CDR3 DNA: TGTGCCAGCAGTTCCCGGGACAGCGGTCCCTATGGCTACACCTTC; CDR3 protein: CASSSRDSGPYGYTF
V gene: TRBV5-4; J gene: TRBJ1-6; D gene: -; clone size: few; CDR3 DNA: TGTGCCAGCAGCTCGAGTGGGGCCAATAATTCACCCCTCCACTTT; CDR3 protein: CASSSSGANNSPLHF
V gene: TRBV5-4; J gene: TRBJ1-6; D gene: TRBD1; clone size: -; CDR3 DNA: TGTGCCAGCAGCTTCCGGCCGGGACAGGGTCTTTCACCCCTCCACTTT; CDR3 protein: CASSFRPGQGLSPLHF
V gene: TRBV30; J gene: TRBJ1-2; D gene: -; clone size: -; CDR3 DNA: TGTGCCTGGAGTTATCCCCCCCACTATGGCTACACCTTC; CDR3 protein: CAWSYPPHYGYTF
V gene: TRBV7-6; J gene: TRBJ1-1; D gene: TRBD1; clone size: -; CDR3 DNA: TGTGCCAGCAGCCGGGCAGGACAGGGGTACACTGAAGCTTTCTTT; CDR3 protein: CASSRAGQGYTEAFF
V gene: TRBV4-1; J gene: TRBJ1-3; D gene: -; clone size: -; CDR3 DNA: TGCGCCAGCAGCCAATCAGGAGGGGCTGGAAACACCATATATTTT; CDR3 protein: CASSQSGGAGNTIYF
V gene: TRBV19; J gene: TRBJ2-2; D gene: -; clone size: -; CDR3 DNA: TGTGCCAGCTACCCTGGAACAGGGTCAGCCGGGGAGCTGTTTTTT; CDR3 protein: CASYPGTGSAGELFF
V gene: TRBV6-5; J gene: TRBJ1-5; D gene: -; clone size: -; CDR3 DNA: TGTGCCAGCAGTCCAGGGGCGGTTAGCAATCAGCCCCAGCATTTT; CDR3 protein: CASSPGAVSNQPQHF